This T cell receptor (beta chain) derives from a study of long-term antiretroviral therapy in people with HIV. This clone has more than one count but fewer than ten. Survey-level immunoSEQ v3.0 assays were run. A per-sample goal of roughly 40,000-50,000 T-cell genomes was targeted by sequencing. The data were produced by immunoSEQ multiplex PCR, yet TCRdb's version contains in-frame clones alone and is incomplete. There are some 16,000 clones in the sample; over 70% occur only once, and 20% to 25% lies in the top ten. The material was unsorted PBMCs, obtained 2.1 years after starting antiretroviral therapy. The clonotype originates from a man aged 40-50 years with HIV.

CDR3 amino acids: CASSLSPGPINEKLFF. The DNA of the CDR3 is TGTGCCAGCAGTTTATCGCCGGGACCCATTAATGAAAAACTGTTTTTT. The chain links TRBV28 to TRBJ1-4; possible D gene TRBD1, 5 bases. The V gene lost 1 base and the J gene lost 4 bases, with 13 bases spanning the gap. This CDR3 region has 16 residues. CDR1 is MDHEN, CDR2 SYDVKM, per germline.